Each of the 27 T cell receptor beta chains below was sequenced from the same sample in a study of identical twins. TCRdb passed the 5' RACE reads through MiXCR, listing each CDR3 protein once. The sample carries around 1.7 million distinct CDR3 sequences, about 32% recorded once. Sequenced input: cord blood. The receptors were sampled from a newborn girl in good health.

V gene TRBV7-2 combines with J gene TRBJ2-1, with 11 bases identical to TRBD2. The CDR3 runs to 16 residues. In germline, CDR1 is SGHTA, CDR2 FQGNSA. Unmatched junction bases numbered 7, after V lost 2 bases and J lost 7 bases. The CDR3 DNA reads TGTGCCAGCAGCTTAATGGGACTAGCGGTACCAAATGAGCAGTTCTTC. This translates into CASSLMGLAVPNEQFF.

This clonotype has just a few counts. The V and J genes are TRBV29-1 and TRBJ2-5; TRBD2 matches 11 bases. This CDR3 has 20 residues. The junction had 17 bases not matched to a gene; V was cut back by 1 base and J by 1 base. The germline V gene encodes CDR1 SQVTM and CDR2 ANQGSEA. Written as DNA, the CDR3 is TGCAGCGTTGAAGGGTCGACTAGCGGGAATCTTGCCCCACTCCAAGAGACCCAGTACTTC. Its protein product is CSVEGSTSGNLAPLQETQYF. Supplemented by reference TRBV29-1 and TRBJ2-5, the full variable domain reads SAVISQKPSRDICQRGTSLTIQCQVDSQVTMMFWYRQQPGQSLTLIATANQGSEATYESGFVIDKFPISRPNLTFSTLTVSNMSPEDSSIYLCSVEGSTSGNLAPLQETQYFGPGTRLLVL.

The chain uses TRBV6-2 or TRBV6-3 and TRBJ2-7, with D unresolved. The CDR3 has 14 residues. Trimming stripped 6 bases from V and 2 bases from J, with 14 bases between. Germline CDR1 and CDR2: MNHEY and SVGEGT. The CDR3 DNA reads TGTGCCAGCAGGACGCAGACCGTCCCCTACGAGCAGTACTTC. Residues: CASRTQTVPYEQYF.

This chain connects TRBV14 to TRBJ1-2; the D gene is possibly TRBD1 (5 bases). V lost 2 bases and J 8 bases, leaving 12 bases between the germline ends. The CDR3 is 13 amino acids. CDR1 and CDR2 (germline): SGHDN, FVKESK. CDR3 region: CASSQSGGNGYTF. In DNA, the CDR3 is TGTGCCAGCAGCCAATCGGGGGGTAACGGCTACACCTTC.

This chain uses TRBV27 with TRBJ2-2; 7 positions agree with TRBD1. The V gene end was trimmed by 4 bases and the J gene end by 5 bases; junction bases not matched to a gene: 7. Germline assignment: CDR1 MNHEY and CDR2 SMNVEV (reference sequence). This CDR3 has 15 amino acids. The CDR3: CASSWDRVNTGELFF. The CDR3 DNA sequence: TGTGCCAGCAGTTGGGACAGAGTAAATACCGGGGAGCTGTTTTTT.

This clonotype has just a few counts. This chain uses TRBV2 with TRBJ1-6; D possibly corresponds to TRBD1 (6 bases). Trimming cost V 4 bases and J 8 bases, with 12 bases left between them. Germline V gene lookup returns CDR1 SNHLY and CDR2 FYNNEI. This CDR3 spans 14 amino acids. The CDR3: CASSADRSDSPLHF. CDR3 nucleotides: TGTGCCAGCAGTGCAGACAGGTCGGATTCACCCCTCCACTTT.

Only a few counts were recorded for this clonotype. The chain is built from TRBV20-1 and TRBJ2-1; D is perhaps TRBD1 (5 bases). This CDR3 contains 14 residues. Germline V lookup: CDR1 DFQATT, CDR2 SNEGSKA (reference sequence). V was clipped by 6 bases and J by 0 bases, with 12 bases between them. The DNA for the CDR3 is TGCAGTGCGACGCAGGGTAGCTCCTACAATGAGCAGTTCTTC. Translated: CSATQGSSYNEQFF.

This clonotype was recorded a few times. The chain recombines TRBV20-1 with TRBJ2-1; D gene ambiguous. Germline-derived CDR1 and CDR2 are DFQATT and SNEGSKA (reference sequence). V was shortened by 1 base and J by 6 bases, with 19 bases between the two germline ends. The CDR3 contains 16 residues. Here the CDR3 reads CSARGATVQRSNEQFF. In DNA form, the CDR3 reads TGCAGTGCTAGAGGAGCAACCGTACAGAGATCCAATGAGCAGTTCTTC.

This clonotype came up a few times. The chain combines TRBV12-5 with TRBJ1-2, with D tentatively TRBD1 (6 bases). The CDR3 consists of 13 residues. Germline V CDR1 and CDR2: LGHNT, FRNRAP. V lost 7 bases, J lost 2 bases, and 11 bases lay in between. CDR3 amino acids: CASARGRNYGYTF. The CDR3 nucleotides are TGTGCTAGTGCACGGGGGCGGAACTATGGCTACACCTTC.

The J gene is TRBJ2-4, the V gene TRBV5-1, with D unresolved. The J call may be in error: the DNA end matches TRBJ2-5 better. CDR3 size: 14 residues. Germline loops: CDR1 SGHRS, CDR2 YFSETQ. The CDR3 nucleotides read TGCGCCAGCAGCTTGTGGACCACTCAAGAGACCCAGTACTTC. Protein product: CASSLWTTQETQYF.

The chain has TRBV14 and TRBJ2-2; D call uncertain. This CDR3 is 14 amino acids long. Germline lookup yields CDR1 SGHDN and CDR2 FVKESK. V lost 2 bases and J lost 9, with 13 bases in between. The CDR3 region has the DNA TGTGCCAGCAGCCAAACCCCGAAACGTCGGGAGCTGTTTTTT. It translates to CASSQTPKRRELFF.

This clonotype showed up just a few times. This sequence joins TRBV28 and TRBJ1-4; TRBD1 aligns across 8 bases. Germline lookup yields CDR1 MDHEN and CDR2 SYDVKM. Trimming removed 10 bases from V and 8 bases from J; junction bases left unmatched: 6. The CDR3 runs 12 residues. The CDR3, as DNA: TGTGCCACAGGACAGGGATGGGAAAAACTGTTTTTT. Protein sequence: CATGQGWEKLFF.

Here the CDR3 reads CATSDVSLTSLQQPDTQYF. Written as DNA, the CDR3 is TGTGCCACCAGTGATGTCTCCCTGACTAGCCTCCAACAACCAGATACGCAGTATTTT. This chain uses TRBV24-1 with TRBJ2-3; 7 nucleotides match TRBD2. Per germline, CDR1 KGHDR and CDR2 SFDVKD. This CDR3 has 19 residues. Trimming took 3 bases from V and 4 from J; bases not matched to a gene: 18.

The table lists this clonotype with many counts. This sequence joins TRBV5-1 and TRBJ2-7; the D is unclear. Germline-derived CDR1 and CDR2 are SGHRS and YFSETQ. V lost 1 base, J lost 7 bases, and 12 bases lay in between. This CDR3 region has 13 residues. The CDR3 nucleotides read TGCGCCAGCAGCTTGTACCTTGCGGTTGAGCAGTACTTC. Protein sequence: CASSLYLAVEQYF.

V is TRBV12-3 or TRBV12-4 and J is TRBJ1-2; 7 nucleotides align to TRBD1. There are 10 residues in the CDR3. Trimming cost V 8 bases and J 11 bases; bases outside gene matches: 5. CDR3 bases: TGTGCCAGCCAGGGGGTTGGGTACACCTTC. Its translation: CASQGVGYTF.

The chain employs TRBV2 and TRBJ2-1, with TRBD1 identical over 12 bases. The CDR3 covers 15 residues. Germline lookup yields CDR1 SNHLY and CDR2 FYNNEI. V shed 3 bases, J shed 4 bases, and the junction held 1 base outside the gene matches. The CDR3 coding sequence is TGTGCCAGCAGTGAGGGACAGGGGGCGTACAATGAGCAGTTCTTC. Translation: CASSEGQGAYNEQFF.

This clonotype was observed many times. This chain connects TRBV6-1 to TRBJ2-7; no definite D call. Trimming stripped 0 bases from V and 2 bases from J, with 14 bases between. The CDR3 spans 16 residues. CDR1 is MNHNS and CDR2 is SASEGT in the germline V gene. The CDR3 sequence: CASSEASQIPTYEQYF. CDR3 nucleotides: TGTGCCAGCAGTGAAGCTTCTCAGATCCCTACCTACGAGCAGTACTTC.

This clonotype has just a few counts. The V call is TRBV10-3, the J call TRBJ1-2, with 9 bases matching TRBD1. V lost 7 bases and J lost 8; bases outside the gene matches: 8. The CDR3 has 13 residues. CDR1 and CDR2 from the germline V gene are ENHRY and SYGVKD. The chain's CDR3 is CAITRDREEGYTF. As DNA, the CDR3 is TGTGCCATCACTCGGGACAGGGAGGAAGGCTACACCTTC.

This clonotype was recorded at least ten times. The chain has TRBV25-1 and TRBJ1-2; no clear D gene. Trimming removed 2 bases at V and 5 bases at J, with 9 bases between. The length of the CDR3 is 13 residues. Per the germline V gene, CDR1 is MGHDK and CDR2 is SYGVNS. The CDR3 protein is CASSEAATYGYTF. Written as DNA, the CDR3 is TGTGCCAGCAGTGAAGCAGCTACATATGGCTACACCTTC.

V and J are TRBV27 and TRBJ2-7; 7 positions match TRBD1. V dropped 10 bases and J dropped 5; count of bases not matched to a gene: 17. The length of the CDR3 is 15 residues. Looked up from germline, CDR1 is MNHEY and CDR2 is SMNVEV (reference sequence). Here the CDR3 DNA reads TGTGCCACCAAGCTCCTTTACAGGGGATCCCACGAGCAGTACTTC. Amino acid sequence: CATKLLYRGSHEQYF.

The gene calls are TRBV5-1 and TRBJ1-4; a weak D match, TRBD1 (5 bases). Deletions cut 4 bases from V and 0 bases from J, with 22 bases between. Germline CDR1 is SGHRS and CDR2 is YFSETQ. CDR3 size: 19 residues. The CDR3 DNA sequence: TGCGCCAGCAGCCACAAAATCCCGGGACTGACCTCAACTAATGAAAAACTGTTTTTT. Translation gives CASSHKIPGLTSTNEKLFF.

The chain links TRBV2 to TRBJ1-1, with D hard to call. Germline CDR1 is SNHLY and CDR2 is FYNNEI. Trimming pared 4 bases from V and 2 bases from J, leaving 11 bases between. The CDR3 loop spans 14 amino acids. The CDR3 nucleotides read TGTGCCAGCAGTGGATCGCAGCTTAACACTGAAGCTTTCTTT. It is translated as CASSGSQLNTEAFF.

This clonotype has a count of ten or more. CDR3 nucleotides: TGTGCCAGCAGTGAAGATAGCGGGAGGGTTTACGAGCAGTACTTC. Translation gives CASSEDSGRVYEQYF. The chain is built from TRBV2 and TRBJ2-7; 11 bases agree with TRBD2. The CDR3 contains 15 residues. The germline CDR1 and CDR2 sequences are SNHLY and FYNNEI. Trimming removed 1 base from V and 4 bases from J; junction bases left unmatched: 3. Looking up the rest from reference TRBV2 and TRBJ2-7 gives the full variable domain: EPEVTQTPSHQVTQMGQEVILRCVPISNHLYFYWYRQILGQKVEFLVSFYNNEISEKSEIFDDQFSVERPDGSNFTLKIRSTKLEDSAMYFCASSEDSGRVYEQYFGPGTRLTVT.

The rearrangement uses TRBV24-1 and TRBJ2-3; 12 nucleotides line up with TRBD2. The J segment lost 2 bases and the V segment lost 5 bases, leaving 4 bases of the junction unmatched. Germline V gene sequence: CDR1 KGHDR, CDR2 SFDVKD. The CDR3 is 16 residues long. The CDR3 reads CATSGLAGEDTDTQYF. The CDR3 DNA sequence: TGTGCCACCAGTGGACTAGCGGGAGAGGACACAGATACGCAGTATTTT.

V usage is TRBV11-2 and J usage is TRBJ2-3; 10 nucleotides agree with TRBD2. Trimming at V came to 3 bases and at J to 2 bases, leaving 8 bases not matched to a gene. The V gene's germline CDR1 is SGHAT and CDR2 FQNNGV. The CDR3 covers 17 residues. The CDR3: CASSFKISGGVTDTQYF. The DNA for the CDR3 is TGTGCCAGCAGCTTTAAGATCAGCGGGGGGGTCACAGATACGCAGTATTTT.

The chain recombines TRBV6-1 with TRBJ1-6, with a weak D call TRBD1 (5 bases). Trimming removed 5 bases from V and 10 bases from J, with 18 bases in between. The CDR3 runs 15 residues. The germline CDR1 and CDR2 sequences are MNHNS and SASEGT. Here the CDR3 reads CASSSVDTPGSPLHF. For the CDR3, the DNA is TGTGCCAGCAGTAGCGTGGACACCCCGGGATCACCCCTCCACTTT.

This clonotype showed up just a few times. V is TRBV12-3 or TRBV12-4 and J is TRBJ2-1, with 7 bases aligning to TRBD1. J lost 2 bases, V lost 6 bases, and 13 bases had no gene match. The CDR3 totals 17 residues. CDR3 protein: CASSALPQGSPYNEQFF. The CDR3 coding sequence is TGTGCCAGCAGCGCTTTACCACAGGGGTCCCCCTACAATGAGCAGTTCTTC.